Sequencing of this T cell receptor beta chain was carried out in a study of shared clonotypes between healthy human individuals. Across several immunoSEQ plates, the genomic DNA of each subset was split evenly. TCRdb's copy holds only in-frame clones and misses some; the assay was immunoSEQ multiplex PCR. In the table there are about a million clones, 70% to 85% of which are singletons. Germline CDR1 and CDR2: MDHEN and SYDVKM. V shed 4 bases and J shed 11 bases, with 12 bases lying between them. There are 12 residues in the CDR3. The donors were adults (healthy and HIV-negative) with no recent acute infections or vaccinations.

J is TRBJ1-5 and V is TRBV28; D gene unclear. The clonotype was recovered from a man younger than 35 in good health. Some clones in this sample may be carry-over from other donors' samples. The sample taken for sequencing was memory CD4+ T cells from PBMCs. Subset here: CD45RA-negative fraction. Written as DNA, the CDR3 is TGTGCCAGCAGTTCCACTACGTCAACCCAGCATTTT. Its translation is CASSSTTSTQHF.